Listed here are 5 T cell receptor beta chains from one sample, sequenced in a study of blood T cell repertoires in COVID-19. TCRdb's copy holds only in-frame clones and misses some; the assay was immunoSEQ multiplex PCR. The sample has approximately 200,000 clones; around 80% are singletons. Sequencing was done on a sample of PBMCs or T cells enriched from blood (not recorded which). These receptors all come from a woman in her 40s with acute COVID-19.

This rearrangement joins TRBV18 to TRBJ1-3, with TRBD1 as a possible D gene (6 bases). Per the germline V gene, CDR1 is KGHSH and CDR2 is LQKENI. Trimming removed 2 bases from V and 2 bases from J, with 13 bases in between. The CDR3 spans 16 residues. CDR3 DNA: TGTGCCAGCTCACCATTGGACCCAGGGGCTGGAAACACCATATATTTT. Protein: CASSPLDPGAGNTIYF. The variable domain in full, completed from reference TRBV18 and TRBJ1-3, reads NAGVMQNPRHLVRRRGQEARLRCSPMKGHSHVYWYRQLPEEGLKFMVYLQKENIIDESGMPKERFSAEFPKEGPSILRIQQVVRGDSAAYFCASSPLDPGAGNTIYFGEGSWLTVV.

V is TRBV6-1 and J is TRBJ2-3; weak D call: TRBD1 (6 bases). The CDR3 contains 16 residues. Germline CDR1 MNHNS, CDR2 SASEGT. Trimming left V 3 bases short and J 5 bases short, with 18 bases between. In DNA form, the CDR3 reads TGTGCCAGCAGTGATGTTTTCTGGGGGCAGGGAGATACGCAGTATTTT. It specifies CASSDVFWGQGDTQYF.

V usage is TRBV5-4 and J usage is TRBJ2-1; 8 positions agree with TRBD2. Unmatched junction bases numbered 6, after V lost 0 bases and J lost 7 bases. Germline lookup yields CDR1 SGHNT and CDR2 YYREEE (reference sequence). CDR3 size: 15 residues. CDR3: CASSLDSGILNEQFF. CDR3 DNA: TGTGCCAGCAGCTTGGATAGCGGGATATTAAATGAGCAGTTCTTC.

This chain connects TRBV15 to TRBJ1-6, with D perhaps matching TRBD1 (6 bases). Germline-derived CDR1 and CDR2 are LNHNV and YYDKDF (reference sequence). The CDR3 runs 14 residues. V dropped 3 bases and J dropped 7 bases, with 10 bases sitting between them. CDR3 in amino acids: CATSRDSINSPLHF. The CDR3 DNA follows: TGTGCCACCAGCAGGGACAGCATAAATTCACCCCTCCACTTT.

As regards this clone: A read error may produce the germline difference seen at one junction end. The chain's CDR3 is CASSKTGNSYEQYF. In DNA, the CDR3 is TGTGCCAGCAGTAAGACAGGGAACTCCTACGAGCAGTACTTC. The gene calls are TRBV19 and TRBJ2-7, with 7 bases identical to TRBD1. Germline loops: CDR1 LNHDA, CDR2 SQIVND (reference sequence). The CDR3 contains 14 residues.